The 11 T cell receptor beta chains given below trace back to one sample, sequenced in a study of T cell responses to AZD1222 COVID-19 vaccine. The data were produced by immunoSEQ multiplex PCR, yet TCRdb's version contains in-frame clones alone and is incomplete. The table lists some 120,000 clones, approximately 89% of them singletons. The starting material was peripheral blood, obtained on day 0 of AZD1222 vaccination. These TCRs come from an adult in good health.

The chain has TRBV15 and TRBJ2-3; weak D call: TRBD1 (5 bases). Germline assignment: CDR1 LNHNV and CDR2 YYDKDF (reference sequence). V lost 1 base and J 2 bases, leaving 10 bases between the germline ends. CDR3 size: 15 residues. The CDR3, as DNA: TGTGCCACCAGCAGAGGCAGGGCATACACAGATACGCAGTATTTT. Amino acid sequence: CATSRGRAYTDTQYF.

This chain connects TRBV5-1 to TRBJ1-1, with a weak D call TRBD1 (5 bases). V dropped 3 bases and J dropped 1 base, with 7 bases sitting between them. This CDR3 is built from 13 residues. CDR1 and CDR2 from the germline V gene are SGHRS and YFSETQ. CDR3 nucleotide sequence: TGCGCCAGCAGCTCTCAGGGGAACACTGAAGCTTTCTTT. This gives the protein CASSSQGNTEAFF.

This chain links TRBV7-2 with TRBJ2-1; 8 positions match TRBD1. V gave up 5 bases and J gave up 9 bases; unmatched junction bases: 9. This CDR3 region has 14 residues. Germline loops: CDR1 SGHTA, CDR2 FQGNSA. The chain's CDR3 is CASSTRTGTGEQFF. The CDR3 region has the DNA TGTGCCAGCAGCACCAGGACAGGGACCGGTGAGCAGTTCTTC.

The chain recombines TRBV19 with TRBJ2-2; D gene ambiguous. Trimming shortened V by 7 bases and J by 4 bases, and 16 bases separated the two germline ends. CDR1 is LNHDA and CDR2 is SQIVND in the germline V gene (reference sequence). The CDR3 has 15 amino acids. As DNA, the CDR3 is TGTGCCAGTACAATTTCCCGTCGGGCCACCGGGGAGCTGTTTTTT. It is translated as CASTISRRATGELFF.

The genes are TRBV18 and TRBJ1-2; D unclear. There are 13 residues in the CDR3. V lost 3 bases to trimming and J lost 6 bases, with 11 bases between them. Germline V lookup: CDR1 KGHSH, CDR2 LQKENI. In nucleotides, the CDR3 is TGTGCCAGCTCACCCCGAGGCGGAGATGGCTACACCTTC. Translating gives CASSPRGGDGYTF.

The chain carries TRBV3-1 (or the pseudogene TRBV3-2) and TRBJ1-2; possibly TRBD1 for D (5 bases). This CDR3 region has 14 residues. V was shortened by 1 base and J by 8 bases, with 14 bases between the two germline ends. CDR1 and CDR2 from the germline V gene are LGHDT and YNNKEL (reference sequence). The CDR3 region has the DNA TGTGCCAGCAGCCAAGGTCAAGGGGAACTAGGCTACACCTTC. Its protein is CASSQGQGELGYTF.

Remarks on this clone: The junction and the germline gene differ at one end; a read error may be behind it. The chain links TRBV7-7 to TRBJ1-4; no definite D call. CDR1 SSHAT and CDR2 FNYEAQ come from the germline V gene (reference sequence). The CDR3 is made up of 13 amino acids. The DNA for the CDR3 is TGTGCTAGCAGCCCTCGGTTAGGAGAAAAACTGTTTTTT. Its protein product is CASSPRLGEKLFF.

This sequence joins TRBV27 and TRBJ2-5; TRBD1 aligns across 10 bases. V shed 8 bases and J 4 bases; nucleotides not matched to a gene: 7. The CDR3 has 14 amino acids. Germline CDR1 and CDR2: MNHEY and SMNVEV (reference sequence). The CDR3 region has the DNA TGTGCCAGCCGTCGACAGGGGGCTTTAGAGACCCAGTACTTC. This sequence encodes CASRRQGALETQYF.

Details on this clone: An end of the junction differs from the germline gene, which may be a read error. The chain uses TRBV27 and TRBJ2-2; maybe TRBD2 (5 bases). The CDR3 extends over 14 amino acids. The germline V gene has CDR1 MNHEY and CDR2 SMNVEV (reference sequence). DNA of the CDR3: TGTGCCAGCAGTTTTTGGGAGAACACCGGGGAACTGTTTTTT. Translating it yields CASSFWENTGELFF.

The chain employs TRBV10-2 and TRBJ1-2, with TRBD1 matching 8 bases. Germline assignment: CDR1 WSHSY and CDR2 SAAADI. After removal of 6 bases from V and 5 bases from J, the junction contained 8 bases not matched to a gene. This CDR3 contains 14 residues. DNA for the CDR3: TGCGCCAGCAGCGACAGGGGAGGAAGATATGGCTACACCTTC. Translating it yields CASSDRGGRYGYTF.

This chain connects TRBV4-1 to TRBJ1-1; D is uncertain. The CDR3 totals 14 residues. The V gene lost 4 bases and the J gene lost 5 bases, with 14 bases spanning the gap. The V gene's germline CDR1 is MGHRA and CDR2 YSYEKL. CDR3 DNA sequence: TGCGCCAGCAGCCCCGGAACCCAGCGGACTGAAGCTTTCTTT. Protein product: CASSPGTQRTEAFF.